Listed below are T cell receptor beta chains from one sample, sequenced in a study of T-cell memory formation after mild COVID-19. TCRdb reprocessed the 5' RACE reads with MiXCR, giving one entry per CDR3 protein. Of around 450,000 distinct CDR3 sequences in the sample, less than 25% were seen once. The sample consisted of PBMCs or a T cell subset sorted from them (not recorded which). These receptors all stem from an adult woman who had mild COVID-19 (a few samples of this study predate the infection). Cell type and time point are not known. The CDR3 runs from the conserved cysteine through the conserved F or W.

TRBV7-2	TRBJ1-5	CASSLGRGGGWQPQHF
TRBV7-8	TRBJ2-7	CASSRAEGQFYEQYF
TRBV5-1	TRBJ2-3	CASSLVVGSGTDTQYF
TRBV20-1	TRBJ2-4	CSARDAGVGNIQYF
TRBV12-3/TRBV12-4	TRBJ1-1	CASSLSGYEAFF
TRBV30	TRBJ2-3	CAWSPTGSDTQYF
TRBV18	TRBJ2-7	CASSPPPQVSYEQYF
TRBV4-2	TRBJ2-5	CASSQVGTRDKYF
TRBV30	TRBJ1-2	CAGDSYIAYGYTF
TRBV27	TRBJ2-5	CASRRSGGAETQYF
TRBV10-3	TRBJ2-4	CAISGLDGRQDKNIQYF
TRBV21-1	TRBJ2-1	CASSPLRAGKGNEQFF
TRBV30	TRBJ1-1	CAWSVAVNTEAFF
TRBV12-3/TRBV12-4	TRBJ1-1	CASSFSWGTEAFF
TRBV7-8	TRBJ2-7	CASSRGLAGKTYEQYF
TRBV7-3	TRBJ2-3	CASSLRIQGAWADTQYF
TRBV9	TRBJ2-4	CASSGGSLGSIQYF
TRBV18	TRBJ2-2	CASSPRALGNTGELFF
TRBV10-1	TRBJ2-5	CASSDREETQYF
TRBV6-6	TRBJ1-1	CASRQTDRGDTEAFF
TRBV10-3	TRBJ2-7	CAISVAGGRAEQYF
TRBV29-1	TRBJ2-7	CSVPPGVSSYEQYF
TRBV21-1	TRBJ2-7	CASSKSYREFYEQYF
TRBV7-3	TRBJ2-5	CASSLRKLAGIQETQYF
TRBV5-1	TRBJ1-2	CASSLVGNNYGYTF
TRBV5-1	TRBJ2-3	CASSLEPSGGARTDTQYF
TRBV20-1	TRBJ2-7	CSARTLAGGEQYF
TRBV7-8	TRBJ1-5	CASSLQGNANQPQHF
TRBV6-6	TRBJ1-4	CASSYSGNEKLFF
TRBV24-1	TRBJ1-1	CATSTDRGTEAFF
TRBV12-3/TRBV12-4	TRBJ1-1	CASSLNLRDAFF
TRBV5-1	TRBJ2-1	CASSFGGLAYNEQFF
TRBV5-6	TRBJ2-7	CASSLGSWYEQYF
TRBV7-2	TRBJ1-5	CASSLLGRNQPQHF
TRBV3-1	TRBJ2-1	CASSLHGGGIYNEQFF
TRBV12-3/TRBV12-4	TRBJ2-7	CASSSQEQYF
TRBV6-5	TRBJ2-3	CASSYLVKTDTQYF
TRBV11-2	TRBJ1-1	CASSLRTGVRMNTEAFF
TRBV11-2	TRBJ2-2	CASSLDVATGELFF
TRBV20-1	TRBJ2-7	CSARVSGGADEQYF
TRBV10-3	TRBJ2-7	CAISESKAGVYEQYF
TRBV20-1	TRBJ2-5	CSARDGGTQYF
TRBV18	TRBJ2-1	CASSSGTSGSNEQFF
TRBV7-2	TRBJ2-2	CASSLDGGNTGELFF
TRBV12-3/TRBV12-4	TRBJ1-2	CASSLGGRYGYTF
TRBV7-8	TRBJ2-5	CASSLIQETQYF
TRBV29-1	TRBJ2-3	CSVEDRGDWTSTDTQYF
TRBV5-1	TRBJ2-7	CASSLFPVAYYEQYF
TRBV3-1	TRBJ2-1	CASSRESIGQFF
TRBV19	TRBJ2-7	CASSTSGTAPYEQYF